The present entry profiles one T cell receptor beta chain with its context. These data are taken from a study of blood T cell repertoires in COVID-19. Across the study: Samples came from the United States, Italy and Spain, spanning acute and convalescent COVID-19. T cells, B-cell-depleted T cells, or PBMCs supplied cDNA or gDNA.

Germline CDR1 and CDR2: MDHEN and SYDVKM. Trimming stripped 1 base from V and 0 bases from J, with 10 bases between. The length of the CDR3 is 16 residues. Using immunoSEQ multiplex PCR, the repertoire was profiled, and TCRdb retains in-frame clones only, with some absent. This sample has approximately 110,000 clones, with roughly 92% found just once. The Seattle site enrolled patients during active infection and followed them longitudinally. This sequence was found in a middle-aged man with COVID-19, enrolled during active disease. The V call is TRBV28, the J call TRBJ1-3; D unresolved. Sample: peripheral blood. The DNA of the CDR3 is TGTGCCAGCAGTTTATTCCGGGAGAGCTCTGGAAACACCATATATTTT. Protein: CASSLFRESSGNTIYF.